Here is one T cell receptor beta chain with its context. There is no known antigen for this receptor. The record has no base qualities; no much larger clone is one base away. The library was produced with 5' RACE. The reads were generated on an Illumina HiSeq 2500. The second PCR ran for roughly 7 to 11 cycles and used a J-beta primer mix along with a sample-barcoded 5' primer. A template-switch 5' adaptor carrying 12 random nucleotides introduced a unique molecular identifier onto each TCR beta cDNA molecule. Each sample yielded at least 3 million CDR3-containing paired-end reads. First-strand cDNA synthesis was performed from all RNA using the Mint cDNA synthesis kit, with priming by a TRBC-specific oligonucleotide. After uracil-DNA glycosylase treatment, a first 18-cycle PCR used universal primers M1SS and BC2_uni_R on all cDNA. The study's own analysis went as follows. For normalization, 1 million high-quality reads were randomly selected from each sample, with every read carrying a distinct molecular identifier. Reads with shared molecular identifiers were discarded instead of being binned into consensus sequences. MiTCR, run with a Q25 quality threshold and the strictest error-elimination algorithm, handled CDR3 identification, clonotype clustering and error correction. Lower-bound total TCR beta diversity was estimated with a nonparametric unseen species model using Euler transformation. TCRdb itself trimmed the public reads at Q25 with fastp, ran MiXCR and retained productive beta chains. Rows matching on CDR3 protein sequence are summarized as one entry with the most common DNA and genes. TCRdb's processing, not the authors' own work, is the source of the V and J calls. The sample table records hundreds of thousands of distinct CDR3 sequences; under 40% of these occur just once. Jointly, the top ten make up roughly 13% of the sample.

The germline V gene (reference sequence) sets CDR1 to DFQATT and CDR2 to SNEGSKA. There are 11 amino acids in the CDR3, from cysteine to phenylalanine inclusive. The CDR3 DNA has 33 bases and is translated from base 1. V is cut by 2 bases and J by 8 bases, and the space between the germline ends is 8 bases. This entry comes from a study of blood T cells in healthy people across ages (dated by TCRdb to about 2015). In the study overall: In model experiments, roughly one uniquely barcoded TCR beta cDNA molecule per two T cells was captured by template switching. The donors were split into four age groups: young (average around 17 years), middle-aged (39), aged (about 62) and long-lived (approximately 89). The study analyzed two additional independent replicas of 1 million unique cDNA reads from the same blood draw for two donors, one aged 18 to 30 and one aged 80 or older. Donors of different ages were randomly distributed across sequencing lanes to avoid experimental bias. To track age-related changes in TCR beta repertoire diversity, the study relied on deep sequencing normalized with unique cDNA molecular identifiers.

Donors were 35 to 40 systemically healthy Caucasian individuals from Russia aged roughly 6 to 95 years. Each donor gave ten milliliters of peripheral blood, collected into EDTA-treated Vacutainer tubes. Ficoll-Paque density-gradient centrifugation was used to isolate PBMCs, with at least 7 million per sample. Total RNA was extracted from PBMCs with Trizol reagent, with at least 6 micrograms obtained per sample. Naive CD45RAhigh/CD27high T cell percentages were measured by flow cytometry on a PBMC aliquot from every donor. Study-wide findings and limitations: Because profiling used bulk unsorted PBMCs, naive and antigen-experienced compartments could not be compared conclusively. A strong correlation was found between observed TCR beta diversity and the percentage of naive T cells measured by flow cytometry. Because donor CMV infection status was unknown, age-related changes in expanded clonotypes were potentially confounded. Estimates of total diversity from one million sequenced T cells were regarded as lower bounds and underestimates. Compared with the aged group, the long-lived group had more naive CD4+ T cells, fewer expanded clones and increased TCR diversity, a pattern suggesting age selection. As age increased, observed TCR beta diversity per million T cells dropped in a roughly linear way, and a significant reduction was already evident by age 40.

The sample was blood. The rearrangement joined TRBV20-1 to TRBJ2-3, with no D gene named confidently. This TCR was recovered from a man between 18 and 29 years old in good health. The DNA sequence is as follows: TGCAGTGCTAGACCAGTTGGTACGCAGTATTTT. Its protein reads: CSARPVGTQYF.